This T cell receptor (beta chain) comes out of a study of cytomegalovirus exposure and HLA in healthy donors. Findings of the study overall: TCR beta V segments were, for the most part, productive about 90% or about 30% of the time in an earlier analysis. Most CMV-associated TCR beta chains appeared HLA-restricted in a later analysis. Later analysis placed DRB1 highest and HLA-C lowest in TCR association rates, which differed by HLA locus.

This CDR3 is built from 13 residues. The germline V gene encodes CDR1 MDHEN and CDR2 SYDVKM. PCR was performed using 60 Vbeta and 13 Jbeta primers. Assay: immunoSEQ multiplex PCR; the TCRdb copy retains only in-frame clones and omits some. The sample shows around 130,000 clones, around 80% of them seen only once. The table lists this clone with a count of one. Its antigen is not known. An end of the junction differs from the germline gene, which may be a read error. Sequencing used PBMCs. V usage is TRBV28 and J usage is TRBJ2-4, with TRBD1 matching 9 bases. This receptor was identified in a middle-aged man in good health and CMV-seronegative. The CDR3 reads CASTPGQGNSQYF. In DNA form, the CDR3 reads TGTGCCAGCACCCCGGGACAGGGAAACAGTCAGTACTTC. Based on the CDR3 plus reference TRBV28 and TRBJ2-4, the full variable domain is DVKVTQSSRYLVKRTGEKVFLECVQDMDHENMFWYRQDPGLGLRLIYFSYDVKMKEKGDIPEGYSVSREKKERFSLILESASTNQTSMYLCASTPGQGNSQYFGAGTRLSVL.